The 11 T cell receptor beta chains listed next were all sequenced from one sample in a study of identical twins. TCRdb redid the calling of the 5' RACE reads with MiXCR, one entry per CDR3 protein. The sample has fewer than 250,000 distinct CDR3 sequences, approximately 7.3% seen once. The same data also went into a second study, on yellow fever vaccine responses in identical twins.

Sequencing was performed on CD8+ T cells sorted from blood. All receptors derive from a woman aged 18-35 years in good health.

At least ten counts were recorded for this clonotype. This chain connects TRBV7-9 to TRBJ1-2; no clear D gene. This CDR3 contains 12 residues. Deletions cut 1 base from V and 8 bases from J, with 8 bases between. The germline V gene encodes CDR1 SEHNR and CDR2 FQNEAQ (reference sequence). CDR3: CASSLGTAGYTF. The CDR3 bases are TGTGCCAGCAGCTTAGGAACGGCCGGCTACACCTTC. Full variable domain (missing parts from reference TRBV7-9 and TRBJ1-2): DTGVSQNPRHKITKRGQNVTFRCDPISEHNRLYWYRQTLGQGPEFLTYFQNEAQLEKSRLLSDRFSAERPKGSFSTLEIQRTEQGDSAMYLCASSLGTAGYTFGSGTRLTVV.

This clonotype was found a few times. The chain employs TRBV7-9 and TRBJ2-7; 8 bases are shared with TRBD2. From germline, CDR1 is SEHNR and CDR2 FQNEAQ (reference sequence). This CDR3 is built from 14 residues. Losses at the gene ends were 4 bases for V and 5 bases for J; bases not matched to a gene: 7. CDR3 sequence reads: CASSSAGVKHEQYF. The CDR3 DNA is TGTGCCAGCAGCTCAGCGGGAGTAAAGCACGAGCAGTACTTC.

The chain joins TRBV6-2 or TRBV6-3 to TRBJ2-7, with a tentative D call TRBD1 (6 bases). This CDR3 contains 12 residues. V was shortened by 4 bases and J by 5 bases, with 9 bases between the two germline ends. CDR1 is MNHEY and CDR2 is SVGEGT in the germline V gene. CDR3 sequence (DNA): TGTGCCAGCAGTTCGGACAGCCACGAGCAGTACTTC. Translating it yields CASSSDSHEQYF.

The gene calls are TRBV6-1 and TRBJ2-5, with 9 bases identical to TRBD1. Germline CDR1 reads MNHNS; CDR2 reads SASEGT. The CDR3 has 16 amino acids. With V trimmed by 3 bases and J by 5 bases, 10 bases remained unmatched. CDR3 sequence: CASSEGTGIYGETQYF. The CDR3 nucleotides read TGTGCCAGCAGTGAGGGGACAGGGATTTATGGCGAGACCCAGTACTTC.

This clonotype came up a few times. This chain uses TRBV11-3 with TRBJ2-1; 12 bases agree with TRBD2. Germline V gene sequence: CDR1 SGHNT, CDR2 YENEEA. The CDR3 contains 17 residues. Trimming took 5 bases from V and 3 from J; bases not matched to a gene: 8. This CDR3 is CASSPRLAGDFYNEQFF. As DNA, the CDR3 is TGTGCCAGCAGCCCACGACTAGCGGGAGACTTCTACAATGAGCAGTTCTTC.

This clonotype was counted at least ten times. This chain uses TRBV27 with TRBJ2-1, with TRBD2 matching 14 bases. The CDR3 totals 17 residues. J gave up 0 bases and V 6 bases, and 4 bases lay outside the gene matches. Germline V CDR1 and CDR2: MNHEY, SMNVEV (reference sequence). CDR3 in amino acids: CASSRTSGRSSYNEQFF. Written as DNA, the CDR3 is TGTGCCAGCAGCAGGACTAGCGGGAGGAGCTCCTACAATGAGCAGTTCTTC.

In this sample, this clonotype turned up a few times. The rearrangement joins TRBV29-1 to TRBJ2-3; 10 nucleotides match TRBD2. V lost 5 bases and J lost 5; bases outside the gene matches: 7. This CDR3 spans 14 amino acids. Germline CDR1 reads SQVTM; CDR2 reads ANQGSEA. The CDR3 sequence is CSVPLAGERDTQYF. DNA for the CDR3: TGCAGCGTTCCGCTAGCGGGAGAAAGAGATACGCAGTATTTT.

In regard to this clonotype: An end of the junction differs from the germline gene, which may be a read error. The chain carries TRBV3-1 and TRBJ2-6; the D gene is possibly TRBD1 (5 bases). The CDR3 has 18 amino acids. In germline, CDR1 is LGHDT, CDR2 YNNKEL (reference sequence). CDR3 sequence (DNA): TGTGCCAGCTGCCAGCAGGGCAGTATGACAGCTGGGGCCAACGTCCTGACTTTC. Its protein product is CASCQQGSMTAGANVLTF.

This clonotype was counted at least ten times. The chain combines TRBV28 with TRBJ2-1, with 10 bases fitting TRBD2. Unmatched junction bases numbered 10, after V lost 5 bases and J lost 6 bases. The CDR3 runs 16 residues. Germline assignment: CDR1 MDHEN and CDR2 SYDVKM. CDR3 protein: CASSTRTSGIGNEQFF. In nucleotides, the CDR3 is TGTGCCAGCAGTACACGGACTAGCGGTATCGGCAATGAGCAGTTCTTC. Filled out from reference TRBV28 and TRBJ2-1, the complete variable domain reads DVKVTQSSRYLVKRTGEKVFLECVQDMDHENMFWYRQDPGLGLRLIYFSYDVKMKEKGDIPEGYSVSREKKERFSLILESASTNQTSMYLCASSTRTSGIGNEQFFGPGTRLTVL.

This clonotype occurred a few times. V usage is TRBV10-3 and J usage is TRBJ1-1, with 8 bases identical to TRBD1. Germline CDR1 ENHRY, CDR2 SYGVKD. With V trimmed by 6 bases and J by 4 bases, 7 bases remained unmatched. There are 14 residues in the CDR3. CDR3 residues: CAISGTGGITEAFF. The CDR3 nucleotides read TGTGCCATCAGCGGGACAGGAGGTATCACTGAAGCTTTCTTT.

A few counts support this clonotype. One end of the junction fails to match germline, which may point to a read error. This chain uses TRBV6-4 with TRBJ2-3; 7 bases line up with TRBD2. The CDR3 loop spans 15 amino acids. Germline CDR1 and CDR2: MRHNA and SNTAGT. The CDR3 DNA is TGTGCCAGCAGTGACGACGGCGGGAGCATAGATACGCAGTATTTT. It yields the protein CASSDDGGSIDTQYF.